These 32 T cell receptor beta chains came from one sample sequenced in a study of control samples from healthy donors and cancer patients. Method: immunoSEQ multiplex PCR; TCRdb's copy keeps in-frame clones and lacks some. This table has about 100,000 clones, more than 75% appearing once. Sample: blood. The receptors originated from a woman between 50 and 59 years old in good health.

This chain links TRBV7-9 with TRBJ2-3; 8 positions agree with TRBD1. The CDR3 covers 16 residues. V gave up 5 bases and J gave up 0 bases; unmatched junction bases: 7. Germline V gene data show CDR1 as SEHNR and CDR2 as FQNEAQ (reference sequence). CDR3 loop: CASSQQGGYSTDTQYF. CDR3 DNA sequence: TGTGCCAGCAGCCAACAGGGGGGCTATAGCACAGATACGCAGTATTTT.

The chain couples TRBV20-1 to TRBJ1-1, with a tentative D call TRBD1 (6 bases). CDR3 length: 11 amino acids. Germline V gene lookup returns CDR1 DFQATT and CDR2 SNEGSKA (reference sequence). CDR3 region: CRAGEATEAFF. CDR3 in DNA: TGCAGGGCAGGGGAGGCCACTGAAGCTTTCTTT.

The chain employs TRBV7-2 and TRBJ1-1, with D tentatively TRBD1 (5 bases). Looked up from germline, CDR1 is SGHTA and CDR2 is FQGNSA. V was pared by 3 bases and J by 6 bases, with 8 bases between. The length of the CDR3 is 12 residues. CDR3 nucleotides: TGTGCCAGCAGCTTGGGACGATCTGAAGCTTTCTTT. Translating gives CASSLGRSEAFF.

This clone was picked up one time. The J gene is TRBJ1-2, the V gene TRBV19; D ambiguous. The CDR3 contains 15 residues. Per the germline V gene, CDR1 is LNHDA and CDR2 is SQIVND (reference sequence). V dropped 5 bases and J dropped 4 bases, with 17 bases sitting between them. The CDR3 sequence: CASSVALPPIYGYTF. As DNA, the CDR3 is TGTGCCAGTAGTGTAGCGCTGCCTCCAATCTATGGCTACACCTTC.

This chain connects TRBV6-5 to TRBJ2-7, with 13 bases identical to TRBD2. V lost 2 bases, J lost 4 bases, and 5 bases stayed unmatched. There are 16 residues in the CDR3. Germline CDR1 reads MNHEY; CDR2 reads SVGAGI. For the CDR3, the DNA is TGTGCCAGCAGTTACACCCGGACTAGCGGGGGTTACGAGCAGTACTTC. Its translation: CASSYTRTSGGYEQYF.

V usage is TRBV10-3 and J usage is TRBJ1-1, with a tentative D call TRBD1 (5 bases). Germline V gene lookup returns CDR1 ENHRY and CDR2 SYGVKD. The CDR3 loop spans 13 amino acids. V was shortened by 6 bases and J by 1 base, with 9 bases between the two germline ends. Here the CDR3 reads CAIRRQQNTEAFF. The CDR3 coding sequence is TGTGCCATCAGACGACAGCAGAACACTGAAGCTTTCTTT.

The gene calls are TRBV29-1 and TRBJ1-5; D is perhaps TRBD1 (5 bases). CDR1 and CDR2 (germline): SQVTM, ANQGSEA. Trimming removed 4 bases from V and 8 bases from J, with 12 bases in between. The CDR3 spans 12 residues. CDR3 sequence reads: CSVARGGEPQHF. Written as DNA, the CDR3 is TGCAGCGTTGCCCGGGGGGGGGAGCCCCAGCATTTT.

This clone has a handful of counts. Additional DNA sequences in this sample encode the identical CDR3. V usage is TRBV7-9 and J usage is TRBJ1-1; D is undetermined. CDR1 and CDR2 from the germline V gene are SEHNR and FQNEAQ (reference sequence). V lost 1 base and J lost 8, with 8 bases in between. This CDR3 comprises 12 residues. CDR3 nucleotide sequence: TGTGCCAGCAGCTTAGGGGCAACCGAAGCTTTCTTT. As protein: CASSLGATEAFF. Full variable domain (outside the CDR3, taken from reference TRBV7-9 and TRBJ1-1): DTGVSQNPRHKITKRGQNVTFRCDPISEHNRLYWYRQTLGQGPEFLTYFQNEAQLEKSRLLSDRFSAERPKGSFSTLEIQRTEQGDSAMYLCASSLGATEAFFGQGTRLTVV.

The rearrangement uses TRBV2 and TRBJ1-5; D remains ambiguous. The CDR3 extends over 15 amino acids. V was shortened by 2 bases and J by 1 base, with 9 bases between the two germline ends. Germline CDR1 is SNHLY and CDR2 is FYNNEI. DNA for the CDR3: TGTGCCAGCAGTGAATTCGGTCAGAGCAATCAGCCCCAGCATTTT. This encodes CASSEFGQSNQPQHF.

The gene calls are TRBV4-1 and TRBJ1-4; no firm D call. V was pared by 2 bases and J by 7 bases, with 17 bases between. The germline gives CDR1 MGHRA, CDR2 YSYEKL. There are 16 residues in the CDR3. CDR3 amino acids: CASSQYERSFGEKLFF. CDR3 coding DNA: TGCGCCAGCAGCCAATATGAACGGTCTTTCGGTGAAAAACTGTTTTTT.

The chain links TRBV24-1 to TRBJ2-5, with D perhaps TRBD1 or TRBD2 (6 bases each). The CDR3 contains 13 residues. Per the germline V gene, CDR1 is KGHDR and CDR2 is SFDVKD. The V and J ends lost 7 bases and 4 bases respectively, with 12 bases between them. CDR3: CATSKGGGETQYF. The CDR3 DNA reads TGTGCCACCAGCAAGGGGGGAGGAGAGACCCAGTACTTC.

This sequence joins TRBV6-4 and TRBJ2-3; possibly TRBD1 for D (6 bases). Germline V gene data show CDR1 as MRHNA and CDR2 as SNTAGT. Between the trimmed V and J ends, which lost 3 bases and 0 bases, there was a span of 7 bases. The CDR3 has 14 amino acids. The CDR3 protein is CASSEGASTDTQYF. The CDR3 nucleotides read TGTGCCAGCAGTGAGGGGGCTAGCACAGATACGCAGTATTTT.

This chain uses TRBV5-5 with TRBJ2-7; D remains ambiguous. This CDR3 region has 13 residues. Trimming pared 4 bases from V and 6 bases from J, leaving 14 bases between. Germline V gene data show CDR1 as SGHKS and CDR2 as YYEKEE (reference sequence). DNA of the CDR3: TGTGCCAGCAGCCCCACCGTGGCCTCCGAGCAGTACGTC. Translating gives CASSPTVASEQYV.

The CDR3 loop reads CAIRGGQGYEQYF. The CDR3 nucleotides are TGTGCCATCAGGGGGGGACAGGGTTACGAGCAGTACTTC. The chain carries TRBV10-3 and TRBJ2-7; TRBD1 matches 9 bases. CDR3 length equals 13 residues. The V segment lost 6 bases and the J segment 4 bases; nucleotides outside the gene matches: 4. Germline V gene sequence: CDR1 ENHRY, CDR2 SYGVKD.

The CDR3 region is CASSYSWGGDPEAFF. The CDR3 nucleotides are TGTGCCAGCAGTTACAGTTGGGGAGGGGACCCTGAAGCTTTCTTT. The V gene is TRBV6-5, the J gene TRBJ1-1, with D tentatively TRBD1 (5 bases). Trimming shortened V by 2 bases and J by 6 bases, and 16 bases separated the two germline ends. Germline V lookup: CDR1 MNHEY, CDR2 SVGAGI. The CDR3 spans 15 residues.

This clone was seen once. The CDR3 sequence is CAWSVGGTANEKLFF. The CDR3 bases are TGTGCCTGGAGTGTCGGAGGGACTGCGAATGAAAAACTGTTTTTT. The chain links TRBV30 to TRBJ1-4, with a possible D match to TRBD1 (5 bases). Trimming left V 0 bases short and J 5 bases short, with 13 bases between. CDR1 and CDR2 (germline): GTSNPN, SVGIG (reference sequence). CDR3 length: 15 residues.

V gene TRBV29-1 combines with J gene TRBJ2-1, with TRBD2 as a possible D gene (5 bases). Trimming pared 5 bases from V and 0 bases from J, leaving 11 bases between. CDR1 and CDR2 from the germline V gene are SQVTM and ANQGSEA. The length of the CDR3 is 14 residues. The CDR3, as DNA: TGCAGCGTTCGAGGGCTTAGCTCCTACAATGAGCAGTTCTTC. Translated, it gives CSVRGLSSYNEQFF.

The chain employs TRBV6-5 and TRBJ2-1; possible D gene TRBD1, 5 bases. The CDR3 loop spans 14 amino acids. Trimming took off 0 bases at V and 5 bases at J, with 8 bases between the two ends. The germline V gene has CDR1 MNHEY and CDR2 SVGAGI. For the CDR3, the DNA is TGTGCCAGCAGTTACTCGGGGCCTGACAATGAGCAGTTCTTC. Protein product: CASSYSGPDNEQFF.

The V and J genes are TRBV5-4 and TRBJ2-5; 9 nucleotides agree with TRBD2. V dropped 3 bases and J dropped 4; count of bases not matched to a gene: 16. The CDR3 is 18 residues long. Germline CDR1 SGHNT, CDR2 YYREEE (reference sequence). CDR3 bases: TGTGCCAGCAGCTCGCGCGCCCTTGCGGGAGGGAGGAGAGAGACCCAGTACTTC. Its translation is CASSSRALAGGRRETQYF.

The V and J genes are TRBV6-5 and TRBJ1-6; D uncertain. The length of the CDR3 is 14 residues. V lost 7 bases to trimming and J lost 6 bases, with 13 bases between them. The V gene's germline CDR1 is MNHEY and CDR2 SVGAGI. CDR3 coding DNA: TGTGCCAGCAATCTCGCAACGAGTAATTCACCCCTCCACTTT. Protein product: CASNLATSNSPLHF.

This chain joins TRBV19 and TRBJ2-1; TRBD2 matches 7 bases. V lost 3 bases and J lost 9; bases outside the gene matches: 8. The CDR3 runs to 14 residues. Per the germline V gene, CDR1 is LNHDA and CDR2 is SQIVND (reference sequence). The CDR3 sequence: CASSISGNEGEQFF. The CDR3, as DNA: TGTGCCAGTAGTATCAGCGGGAATGAGGGTGAGCAGTTCTTC.

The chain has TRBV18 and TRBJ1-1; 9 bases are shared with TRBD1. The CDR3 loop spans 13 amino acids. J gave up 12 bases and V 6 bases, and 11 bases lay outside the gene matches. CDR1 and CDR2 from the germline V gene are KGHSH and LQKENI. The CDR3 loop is CASSVDRQGESFF. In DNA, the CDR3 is TGTGCCAGCTCGGTCGACCGACAGGGGGAATCTTTCTTT.

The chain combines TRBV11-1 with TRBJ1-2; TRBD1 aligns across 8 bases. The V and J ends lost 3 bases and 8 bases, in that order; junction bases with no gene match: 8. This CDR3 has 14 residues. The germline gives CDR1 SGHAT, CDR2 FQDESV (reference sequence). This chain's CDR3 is CASSLTGEVEGYTF. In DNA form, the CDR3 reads TGTGCCAGCAGCTTGACAGGGGAGGTAGAAGGCTACACCTTC.

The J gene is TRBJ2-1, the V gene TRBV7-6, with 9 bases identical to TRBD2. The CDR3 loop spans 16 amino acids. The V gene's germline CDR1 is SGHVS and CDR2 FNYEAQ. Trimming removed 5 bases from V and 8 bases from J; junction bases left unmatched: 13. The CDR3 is CASSEPSGTLPHEQFF. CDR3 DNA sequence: TGTGCCAGCAGCGAGCCTAGCGGGACCCTACCTCATGAGCAGTTCTTC.

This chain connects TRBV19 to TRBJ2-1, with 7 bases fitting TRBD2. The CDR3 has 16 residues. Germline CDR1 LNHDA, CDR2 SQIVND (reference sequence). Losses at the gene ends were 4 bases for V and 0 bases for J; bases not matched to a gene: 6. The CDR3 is CASSNWRESSYNEQFF. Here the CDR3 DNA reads TGTGCCAGTAGTAACTGGCGGGAGTCCTCCTACAATGAGCAGTTCTTC.

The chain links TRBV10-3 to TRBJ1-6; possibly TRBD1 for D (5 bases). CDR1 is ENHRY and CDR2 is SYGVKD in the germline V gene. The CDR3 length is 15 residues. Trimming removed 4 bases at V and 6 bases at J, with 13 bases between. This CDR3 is CAISGGSRPNSPLHF. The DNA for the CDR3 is TGTGCCATCAGTGGGGGGAGCCGGCCTAATTCACCCCTCCACTTT.

The DNA of the CDR3 is TGTGCCAGCAGTCCCGAATTGCTAGCGGGAGAGGAGCAGTTCTTC. Its protein product is CASSPELLAGEEQFF. V and J are TRBV6-4 and TRBJ2-1; 10 bases fit TRBD2. From germline, CDR1 is MRHNA and CDR2 SNTAGT. The junction had 11 bases not matched to a gene; V was cut back by 5 bases and J by 10 bases. This CDR3 has 15 amino acids.

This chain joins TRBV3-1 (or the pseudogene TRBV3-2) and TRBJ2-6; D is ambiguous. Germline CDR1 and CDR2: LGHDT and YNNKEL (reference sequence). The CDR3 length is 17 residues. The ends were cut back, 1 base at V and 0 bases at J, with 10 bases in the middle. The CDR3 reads CASSQGAPPSGANVLTF. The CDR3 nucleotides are TGTGCCAGCAGCCAAGGGGCCCCCCCCTCTGGGGCCAACGTCCTGACTTTC.

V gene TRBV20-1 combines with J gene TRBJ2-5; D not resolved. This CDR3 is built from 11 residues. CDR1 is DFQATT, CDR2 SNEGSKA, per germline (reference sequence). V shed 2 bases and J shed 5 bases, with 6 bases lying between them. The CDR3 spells CSARPQETQYF. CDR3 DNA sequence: TGCAGTGCTAGACCCCAGGAGACCCAGTACTTC.

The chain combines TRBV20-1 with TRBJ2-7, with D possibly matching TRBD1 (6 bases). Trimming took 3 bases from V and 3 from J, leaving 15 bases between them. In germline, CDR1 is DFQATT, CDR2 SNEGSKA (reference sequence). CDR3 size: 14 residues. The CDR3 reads CSASRRDTNYEQYF. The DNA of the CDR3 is TGCAGTGCTAGTCGCCGGGACACCAACTACGAGCAGTACTTC.

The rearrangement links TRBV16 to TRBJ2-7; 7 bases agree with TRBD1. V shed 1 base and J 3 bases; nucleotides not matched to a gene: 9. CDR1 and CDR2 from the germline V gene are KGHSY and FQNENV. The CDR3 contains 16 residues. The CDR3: CASSQLVTGEYYEQYF. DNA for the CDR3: TGTGCCAGCAGCCAATTGGTCACAGGGGAATACTACGAGCAGTACTTC.

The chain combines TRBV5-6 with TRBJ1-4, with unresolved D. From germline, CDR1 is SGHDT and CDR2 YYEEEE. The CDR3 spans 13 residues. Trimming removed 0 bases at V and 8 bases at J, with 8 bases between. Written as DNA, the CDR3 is TGTGCCAGCAGCTTGGATGTTGAAGAAAAACTGTTTTTT. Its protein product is CASSLDVEEKLFF. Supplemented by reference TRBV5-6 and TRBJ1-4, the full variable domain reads DAGVTQSPTHLIKTRGQQVTLRCSPKSGHDTVSWYQQALGQGPQFIFQYYEEEERQRGNFPDRFSGHQFPNYSSELNVNALLLGDSALYLCASSLDVEEKLFFGSGTQLSVL.